This is a list of T cell receptor beta chains from one sample in a study of cytomegalovirus exposure and HLA in healthy donors. The repertoire was sequenced with immunoSEQ multiplex PCR; TCRdb's copy has only in-frame clones and lacks some. The table includes some 290,000 clones, roughly 88% detected once. Sequences were obtained from PBMCs. These receptors originate from a man between 25 and 39 years old in good health and CMV-seronegative. CDR3s include the opening cysteine and the closing phenylalanine or tryptophan. The order of the fields is CDR3 DNA, CDR3 protein, CDR3 length, J gene, D gene, clone size, V gene. D genes are given only for firm matches. Clone size, where shown, is once, few, many, or a class for clones that have expanded.

TGTGCCAGCAACGCTGGGGCGCGGTACCAAGAGACCCAGTACTTC,CASNAGARYQETQYF,15,TRBJ2-5,-,-,TRBV6-1
TGCGCCAGCAGCTTGGTGGGACAGGGGGGCACTGAAGCTTTCTTT,CASSLVGQGGTEAFF,15,TRBJ1-1,TRBD1,-,TRBV5-1
TGTGCCAGCGGAGGCAGCTGGGAGACCCAGTACTTC,CASGGSWETQYF,12,TRBJ2-5,-,-,TRBV28
TGTGCCAGCAGCTTGAGGACAGCCCTTAATGAAAAACTGTTTTTT,CASSLRTALNEKLFF,15,TRBJ1-4,-,once,TRBV7-2
TGTGCCAGCAGCTTAGTCGGTCCGAGCTCCTACGAGCAGTACTTC,CASSLVGPSSYEQYF,15,TRBJ2-7,-,-,TRBV7-9
TGTGCCATCAGTGAAGTTGAAGCTTCCAATTCACCCCTCCACTTT,CAISEVEASNSPLHF,15,TRBJ1-6,-,-,TRBV10-3
TGTGCCAGCAGTGAAGAGGCAGGTACAGCCTACGAGCAGTACTTC,CASSEEAGTAYEQYF,15,TRBJ2-7,-,-,TRBV2
TGTGCCAGCAGCTTGGGGGACAGGGGAATTTCCTACGAGCAGTACTTC,CASSLGDRGISYEQYF,16,TRBJ2-7,TRBD1,-,TRBV5-4
TGTGCCAGCAGTTCGAGGACAGGGGTTTTACAGCCCCAGCATTTT,CASSSRTGVLQPQHF,15,TRBJ1-5,TRBD1,-,TRBV6-5
TGTGCCAGCAGCTTAAGCCCCATTTTCCAAGAGACCCAGTACTTC,CASSLSPIFQETQYF,15,TRBJ2-5,-,-,TRBV7-2
TGCGCCAGCAGCATCGACCAAGGGGGTGAAAAACTGTTTTTT,CASSIDQGGEKLFF,14,TRBJ1-4,-,-,TRBV5-1
TGTGCCAGCAGCCCACCAGCGCGGGGCTACACCTTC,CASSPPARGYTF,12,TRBJ1-2,-,-,TRBV7-2
TGTGCCAGCAGTGAACGGACAAGGCAGTTCTTC,CASSERTRQFF,11,TRBJ2-1,-,-,TRBV2
TGTGCCAGCAGTCCCTGGGGCGGCTACGAGCAGTACTTC,CASSPWGGYEQYF,13,TRBJ2-7,-,once,TRBV6-1
TGCGCCAGCAGCTTGGGCCCCGGGGATGGCTACACCTTC,CASSLGPGDGYTF,13,TRBJ1-2,-,-,TRBV5-1
TGTGCCAGCAGTCTGCGTGCGGTTAACTATGGCTACACCTTC,CASSLRAVNYGYTF,14,TRBJ1-2,-,-,TRBV6-6
TGCGCCAGCAGCCAGAATGCAAGGACAGGTGACACTGAAGCTTTCTTT,CASSQNARTGDTEAFF,16,TRBJ1-1,TRBD1,-,TRBV4-1
TGTGCCAGCAGCCTCGGCCAGGCAGGGGGTGAAGCTTTCTTT,CASSLGQAGGEAFF,14,TRBJ1-1,TRBD1,-,TRBV7-6
TGTGCTAGTGGTTTAATAATCCAGGGGGGCACAGATACGCAGTATTTT,CASGLIIQGGTDTQYF,16,TRBJ2-3,TRBD1,-,TRBV12-5
TGTGCCAGCAACCCGACGGGGACAGGGATCAATGAGCAGTTCTTC,CASNPTGTGINEQFF,15,TRBJ2-1,TRBD1,-,TRBV9
TGTGCCAGCAGCCACCGCGAGGGTAAAGATACGCAGTATTTT,CASSHREGKDTQYF,14,TRBJ2-3,-,-,TRBV6-5
TGTGCCAGCAGTCCGGGGGGCAGGGTAGGCAATCAGCCCCAGCATTTT,CASSPGGRVGNQPQHF,16,TRBJ1-5,-,-,TRBV25-1
TGTGCCAGCAGCCGACAGGGGAGCTCCTACGAGCAGTACTTC,CASSRQGSSYEQYF,14,TRBJ2-7,TRBD1,-,TRBV2
TGCGCCAGCAGTCGGACTAGCGGGGGAGCTATCACAGATACGCAGTATTTT,CASSRTSGGAITDTQYF,17,TRBJ2-3,TRBD2,-,TRBV10-1
TGTGCCAGCAGTCGTGGACTAGCGGGGGTTGAGACCCAGTACTTC,CASSRGLAGVETQYF,15,TRBJ2-5,TRBD2,-,TRBV2
TGTGCCATCCCCGGGGGTGACACCGGGGAGCTGTTTTTT,CAIPGGDTGELFF,13,TRBJ2-2,-,-,TRBV10-3
TGTGCCAGCAGCCCCAGGACAGGGGGAACGAACACTGAAGCTTTCTTT,CASSPRTGGTNTEAFF,16,TRBJ1-1,TRBD1,once,TRBV11-2
TGTGCCAGCAGTATGTCTAGCGGGGGGCAAGAGACCCAGTACTTC,CASSMSSGGQETQYF,15,TRBJ2-5,TRBD2,-,TRBV27
TGTGCCAGCAGGTACAGGGGGAGCATGAACACTGAAGCTTTCTTT,CASRYRGSMNTEAFF,15,TRBJ1-1,TRBD1,once,TRBV6-5
TGTGCCAGCAGTGAATGGTCGGGGACAGGGCGGCCCGAGCAGTACTTC,CASSEWSGTGRPEQYF,16,TRBJ2-7,TRBD1,-,TRBV6-1
TGTGCCAGCAGTTCCTCAGGGGGCTCGTACGAGCAGTACTTC,CASSSSGGSYEQYF,14,TRBJ2-7,TRBD1,-,TRBV28
TGTGCCAGCAGCTTAGGCGGGGGAAGGAATGAGCAGTTCTTC,CASSLGGGRNEQFF,14,TRBJ2-1,TRBD2,-,TRBV11-3
TGTGCCAGCAGTGAATCTCAGGGTTGGAGTTCACCCCTCCACTTT,CASSESQGWSSPLHF,15,TRBJ1-6,-,-,TRBV6-1
TGTGCCAGCAGCTTAGGCAGGGTCTCCTACAATGAGCAGTTCTTC,CASSLGRVSYNEQFF,15,TRBJ2-1,-,-,TRBV11-3
TGTGCCAGCTCACCACAGACAGGGGGCCCCTACGAGCAGTACTTC,CASSPQTGGPYEQYF,15,TRBJ2-7,TRBD1,-,TRBV18
TGTGCCAGCAGCATAAATAGGGACAGTGCCACCGGGGAGCTGTTTTTT,CASSINRDSATGELFF,16,TRBJ2-2,TRBD1,-,TRBV7-2
TGTGCCAGCAGTTACCTACGGACAGGGGGAGGGTATGGCTACACCTTC,CASSYLRTGGGYGYTF,16,TRBJ1-2,TRBD1,many,TRBV6-5
TGTGCCAGCAGCTTAAACGAGCCTACGCAGTATTTT,CASSLNEPTQYF,12,TRBJ2-3,-,-,TRBV7-9
TGTGCCAGTGGACAGTTAAGCTCCTACAATGAGCAGTTCTTC,CASGQLSSYNEQFF,14,TRBJ2-1,-,-,TRBV2
TGTGCCAGCAGCGTCGACTCCGGGACTACCAACTCCTACGAGCAGTACTTC,CASSVDSGTTNSYEQYF,17,TRBJ2-7,TRBD2,-,TRBV9
TGTGCCAGCAGCCAACATACGGGTAGCGGGGCAGATACGCAGTATTTT,CASSQHTGSGADTQYF,16,TRBJ2-3,TRBD2,-,TRBV4-2
TGCGCCAGCAGCTCCGGTTCAGGCATGAACACTGAAGCTTTCTTT,CASSSGSGMNTEAFF,15,TRBJ1-1,-,-,TRBV5-1
TGTGCCTGGAGTGTAAGAGGGGCGGGGGAAAAACTGTTTTTT,CAWSVRGAGEKLFF,14,TRBJ1-4,-,-,TRBV30
TGCGCCAGCTGTCGCCTAGGTGGCAATTACAATGAGCAGTTCTTC,CASCRLGGNYNEQFF,15,TRBJ2-1,-,once,TRBV4-1
TGCAGCGTTGACGGCCTATTTGTTATCGTGGGGTCCGGCCGGGAAGAGCAGTTCTTC,CSVDGLFVIVGSGREEQFF,19,TRBJ2-1,-,-,TRBV29-1